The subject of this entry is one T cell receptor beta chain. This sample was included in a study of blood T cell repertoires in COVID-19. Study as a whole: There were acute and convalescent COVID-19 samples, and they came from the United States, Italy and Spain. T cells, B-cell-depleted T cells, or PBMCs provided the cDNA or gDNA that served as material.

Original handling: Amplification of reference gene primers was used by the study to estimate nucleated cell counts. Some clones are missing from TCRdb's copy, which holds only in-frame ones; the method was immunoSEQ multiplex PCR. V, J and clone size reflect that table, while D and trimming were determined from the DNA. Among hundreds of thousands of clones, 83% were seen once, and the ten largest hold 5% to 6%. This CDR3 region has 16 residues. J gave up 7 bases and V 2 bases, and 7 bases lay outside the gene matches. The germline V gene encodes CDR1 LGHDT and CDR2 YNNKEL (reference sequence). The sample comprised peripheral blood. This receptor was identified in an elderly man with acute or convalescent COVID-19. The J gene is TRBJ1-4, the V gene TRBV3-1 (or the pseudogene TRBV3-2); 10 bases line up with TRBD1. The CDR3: CASSQLTGGPFEKLFF. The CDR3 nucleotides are TGTGCCAGCAGCCAACTGACAGGGGGCCCCTTTGAAAAACTGTTTTTT.